The 11 T cell receptor beta chains presented below share a single source sample, sequenced in a study of cytomegalovirus exposure and HLA in healthy donors (dated by TCRdb to 2016 to 2017). The library was generated by the immunoSEQ multiplex PCR assay. Entries here come from immuneACCESS through TCRdb and include only in-frame sequences with V and J called. Some clones fail to appear in such tables; in the studies checked, an unresolved V gene covers under half of the shortfall, and the cause of the remainder is unknown. The sample includes about 71,000 clones, with approximately 93% observed a single time. The ten most abundant clones make up 1.2% to 1.5% of the sample. Sample: PBMCs. These receptors originate from a man younger than 35 in good health and CMV-seropositive.

The chain recombines TRBV28 with TRBJ1-2; no definite D call. V shed 7 bases and J shed 6 bases, with 24 bases lying between them. Germline values: CDR1 MDHEN, CDR2 SYDVKM. The CDR3 runs 16 residues. The CDR3 is CASTPLPSREIDGYTF. The DNA of the CDR3 is TGTGCCAGCACCCCTCTTCCGTCTAGAGAGATCGATGGCTACACCTTC.

The chain links TRBV7-3 to TRBJ2-7; 9 bases map to TRBD2. This CDR3 has 20 amino acids. Germline CDR1 is SGHTA and CDR2 is FQGTGA. Trimming removed 2 bases from V and 0 bases from J; junction bases left unmatched: 17. CDR3: CASSLQLPAGGPISSYEQYF. The CDR3 region has the DNA TGTGCCAGCAGCTTACAACTCCCGGCGGGAGGGCCTATTAGCTCCTACGAGCAGTACTTC.

The rearrangement uses TRBV11-2 and TRBJ2-2, with a possible D match to TRBD2 (6 bases). Trimming removed 4 bases at V and 9 bases at J, with 9 bases between. The germline V gene encodes CDR1 SGHAT and CDR2 FQNNGV. The CDR3 has 12 residues. In DNA form, the CDR3 reads TGTGCCAGCAGCTCGGAGGGGTGGGAGCTGTTTTTT. Residues: CASSSEGWELFF.

The CDR3 DNA reads TGCGCCAGCAGCGAACTGGGACAAAATAATTCACCCCTCCACTTT. It yields the protein CASSELGQNNSPLHF. The V call is TRBV5-1, the J call TRBJ1-6; D possibly corresponds to TRBD1 (6 bases). The germline V gene encodes CDR1 SGHRS and CDR2 YFSETQ. The CDR3 runs to 15 residues. V lost 4 bases, J lost 5 bases, and 13 bases lay in between.

This clone was seen once. The chain carries TRBV4-1 and TRBJ2-5; 7 nucleotides align to TRBD2. Unmatched junction bases numbered 16, after V lost 2 bases and J lost 7 bases. Germline V gene lookup returns CDR1 MGHRA and CDR2 YSYEKL. The length of the CDR3 is 17 residues. The CDR3 here is CASSQLDMGLPRGTQYF. CDR3 sequence (DNA): TGCGCCAGCAGCCAACTAGACATGGGACTACCTAGAGGGACCCAGTACTTC.

The chain has TRBV6-5 and TRBJ2-7, with 7 bases matching TRBD1. Germline V lookup: CDR1 MNHEY, CDR2 SVGAGI. The V segment lost 6 bases and the J segment 5 bases; nucleotides outside the gene matches: 4. The CDR3 extends over 12 amino acids. The CDR3 bases are TGTGCCAGCAGACAGGGGCCTCACGAGCAGTACTTC. Protein product: CASRQGPHEQYF.

This clone was recorded only once. CDR3 protein: CASSQVLGLAGGPETQYF. In nucleotides, the CDR3 is TGTGCCAGCAGCCAAGTATTAGGTCTAGCGGGGGGGCCAGAGACCCAGTACTTC. The rearrangement links TRBV4-2 to TRBJ2-5, with 12 bases fitting TRBD2. V lost 1 base and J lost 4; bases outside the gene matches: 10. The CDR3 contains 18 residues. In germline, CDR1 is LGHNA, CDR2 YNFKEQ.

The chain joins TRBV5-4 to TRBJ1-1, with D unclear. V shed 4 bases and J shed 0 bases, with 13 bases lying between them. Per the germline V gene, CDR1 is SGHNT and CDR2 is YYREEE (reference sequence). CDR3 length: 15 residues. In nucleotides, the CDR3 is TGTGCCAGCAGCCCTTGGGGAGGCGTGAACACTGAAGCTTTCTTT. This codes for CASSPWGGVNTEAFF. The whole variable domain, filled in from reference TRBV5-4 and TRBJ1-1, reads ETGVTQSPTHLIKTRGQQVTLRCSSQSGHNTVSWYQQALGQGPQFIFQYYREEENGRGNFPPRFSGLQFPNYSSELNVNALELDDSALYLCASSPWGGVNTEAFFGQGTRLTVV.

Comment on this clone: Other DNA sequences within the sample encode an identical CDR3. The rearrangement joins TRBV27 to TRBJ1-2, with D perhaps matching TRBD1 (5 bases). The CDR3 has 15 residues. Germline CDR1 MNHEY, CDR2 SMNVEV (reference sequence). V was shortened by 6 bases and J by 3 bases, with 17 bases between the two germline ends. The CDR3 reads CASSSTDSLHYGYTF. The CDR3 DNA is TGTGCCAGCAGCTCTACAGACAGTTTGCACTATGGCTACACCTTC.

The chain has TRBV7-2 and TRBJ1-1; no definite D call. This CDR3 is built from 13 residues. In germline, CDR1 is SGHTA, CDR2 FQGNSA. The germline V and J ends were trimmed by 5 bases and 3 bases, with 10 bases remaining between them. CDR3 nucleotide sequence: TGTGCCAGCAGCCCAGTGCCTTACACTGAAGCTTTCTTT. Translation: CASSPVPYTEAFF.

This clone was seen once. The chain couples TRBV7-3 to TRBJ1-2; D not resolved. CDR1 and CDR2 from the germline V gene are SGHTA and FQGTGA. Trimming cost V 1 base and J 0 bases, with 12 bases left between them. The CDR3 is 16 amino acids. The CDR3 DNA reads TGTGCCAGCAGCTTAAGTATTCAGTCGACTAACTATGGCTACACCTTC. Its protein product is CASSLSIQSTNYGYTF.